This TCR beta chain was observed in a study of cytomegalovirus exposure and HLA in healthy donors. Regarding the study as a whole: There was a cluster of highly shared sequence variants that was likely a sequencing artifact. Later genetic work tied a missense DCLRE1C variant to beta-chain V and J trimming. Common viral pathogens seemed to be connected with several of the most significant clusters, according to a later analysis. In a later analysis, at a false discovery rate of 0.05, under 20,000 TCR beta sequences were associated with HLA alleles.

This clone was picked up a small number of times. Its antigen remains unidentified. 13 Jbeta primers and 60 Vbeta primers were used for the PCR. Assay: immunoSEQ multiplex PCR; the TCRdb copy retains only in-frame clones and omits some. The repertoire consists of roughly 130,000 clones, with more than 60% occurring once and the leading ten covering around 1.9%. Germline V lookup: CDR1 SGHVS, CDR2 FQNEAQ. With 1 base removed from V and 5 bases from J, the gap between germline ends came to 11 bases. The CDR3 is 14 amino acids. The receptor was isolated from a male donor in good health and CMV-seronegative. The chain recombines TRBV7-8 with TRBJ1-1, with a weak D call TRBD1 (5 bases). Sequencing input: PBMCs. CDR3 sequence reads: CASSLGLGETEAFF. As DNA, the CDR3 is TGTGCCAGCAGCTTAGGTCTAGGGGAAACTGAAGCTTTCTTT.